The 27 T cell receptor beta chains below were found in one sample sequenced in a study of blood T cell repertoires in COVID-19. Sequencing used immunoSEQ multiplex PCR; TCRdb keeps in-frame clones, though not all of them. The sample records approximately 490,000 clones, approximately 90% being singletons. The sample was PBMCs or T cells enriched from blood (not recorded which). These receptors originate from a woman in her late teens or twenties who had recovered from COVID-19.

The chain has TRBV5-1 and TRBJ2-7; 7 bases align to TRBD2. The CDR3 contains 14 residues. V dropped 1 base and J dropped 6; count of bases not matched to a gene: 7. CDR1 is SGHRS and CDR2 is YFSETQ in the germline V gene. CDR3 residues: CASSLRDYGGEQYF. CDR3 in DNA: TGCGCCAGCAGCTTGAGGGACTACGGAGGCGAGCAGTACTTC.

The V gene is TRBV5-4, the J gene TRBJ2-7, with 9 bases fitting TRBD1. Germline V CDR1 and CDR2: SGHNT, YYREEE (reference sequence). The CDR3 is 14 amino acids. J was trimmed by 4 bases and V by 3 bases; bases with no gene match: 5. The CDR3 protein is CASSSGQGEYEQYF. The CDR3, as DNA: TGTGCCAGCAGCTCGGGACAGGGAGAATACGAGCAGTACTTC.

This clone has only one observation. The chain joins TRBV3-1 (or the pseudogene TRBV3-2) to TRBJ2-7; a possible D gene is TRBD2 (5 bases). CDR3 length equals 13 residues. Germline CDR1 LGHDT, CDR2 YNNKEL (reference sequence). V was trimmed by 5 bases and J by 3 bases, leaving 11 bases between them. DNA for the CDR3: TGTGCCAGCAGCTTACTCCGGGACTACGAGCAGTACTTC. Translation: CASSLLRDYEQYF.

This clone has only one observation. This sequence joins TRBV7-9 and TRBJ2-3; a weak D match, TRBD2 (5 bases). V shed 3 bases and J shed 0 bases, with 16 bases lying between them. This CDR3 contains 17 residues. The germline V gene has CDR1 SEHNR and CDR2 FQNEAQ (reference sequence). The CDR3 sequence: CASSFSLSAESTDTQYF. In DNA, the CDR3 is TGTGCCAGCAGCTTCTCTCTCTCAGCGGAGAGCACAGATACGCAGTATTTT.

The V call is TRBV7-8, the J call TRBJ1-1; D ambiguous. In germline, CDR1 is SGHVS, CDR2 FQNEAQ. V was pared by 5 bases and J by 3 bases, with 22 bases between. The CDR3 consists of 17 residues. CDR3 residues: CASSQSGPLGLYTEAFF. The CDR3 nucleotides read TGTGCCAGCAGCCAATCCGGGCCCTTAGGACTGTACACTGAAGCTTTCTTT.

The rearrangement joins TRBV27 to TRBJ2-2, with D perhaps matching TRBD1 (5 bases). In germline, CDR1 is MNHEY, CDR2 SMNVEV (reference sequence). This CDR3 is built from 13 residues. V gave up 7 bases and J gave up 1 base, with 7 bases separating them. CDR3 amino acids: CASKGQNTGELFF. The CDR3 bases are TGTGCCAGCAAGGGGCAGAACACCGGGGAGCTGTTTTTT.

The V gene is TRBV10-3, the J gene TRBJ1-2; no clear D. The CDR3 contains 12 residues. Trimming took 5 bases from V and 6 from J, leaving 10 bases between them. Germline V lookup: CDR1 ENHRY, CDR2 SYGVKD. CDR3 sequence: CAISLGENGYTF. The CDR3 coding sequence is TGTGCCATCAGTCTTGGGGAGAATGGCTACACCTTC.

V gene TRBV3-1 (or the pseudogene TRBV3-2) combines with J gene TRBJ1-3; TRBD1 is a possible D gene (6 bases). Germline CDR1 is LGHDT and CDR2 is YNNKEL (reference sequence). This CDR3 contains 16 residues. The V end lost 4 bases, the J end lost 0 bases, and 13 bases lay between the germline ends. CDR3 sequence: CASSPTGGASGNTIYF. CDR3 bases: TGTGCCAGCAGCCCGACCGGGGGGGCCTCTGGAAACACCATATATTTT.

V and J are TRBV5-1 and TRBJ1-1; D might be TRBD1 (5 bases). CDR3 length: 14 residues. Deletions cut 0 bases from V and 4 bases from J, with 10 bases between. Germline V gene sequence: CDR1 SGHRS, CDR2 YFSETQ. The CDR3 DNA reads TGCGCCAGCAGCTTGGGTGCGGGGGGCACTGAAGCTTTCTTT. Translating gives CASSLGAGGTEAFF.

The DNA of the CDR3 is TGCGCCAGCAGCCCTCAGGTGGCGGGGGATTCACCCCTCCACTTT. This codes for CASSPQVAGDSPLHF. The chain uses TRBV5-1 and TRBJ1-6; D may be TRBD1 (5 bases). The germline V gene has CDR1 SGHRS and CDR2 YFSETQ. The V and J ends lost 4 bases and 8 bases respectively, with 16 bases between them. CDR3 length: 15 amino acids.

V and J are TRBV6-5 and TRBJ1-4; D uncertain. Germline CDR1 is MNHEY and CDR2 is SVGAGI. The CDR3 loop spans 15 amino acids. V lost 5 bases and J lost 0, with 10 bases in between. This CDR3 reads CASSLTYATNEKLFF. DNA of the CDR3: TGTGCCAGCAGTCTCACCTATGCAACTAATGAAAAACTGTTTTTT.

The chain uses TRBV18 and TRBJ1-5; no clear D. The V and J ends lost 6 bases and 2 bases respectively, with 11 bases between them. This CDR3 has 14 amino acids. Germline values: CDR1 KGHSH, CDR2 LQKENI. The CDR3 here is CASSPGVGNQPQHF. The CDR3 bases are TGTGCCAGCTCCCCGGGAGTCGGCAATCAGCCCCAGCATTTT.

The rearrangement uses TRBV2 and TRBJ2-7, with 10 bases aligning to TRBD2. Trimming at V came to 2 bases and at J to 6 bases, leaving 7 bases not matched to a gene. The germline CDR1 and CDR2 sequences are SNHLY and FYNNEI. This CDR3 spans 15 amino acids. The CDR3 bases are TGTGCCAGCAGTGAACGGACTAGCGGCCCCAGCGAGCAGTACTTC. As protein: CASSERTSGPSEQYF.

The J gene is TRBJ1-2, the V gene TRBV19, with D unresolved. The CDR3 is 14 amino acids. Germline loops: CDR1 LNHDA, CDR2 SQIVND (reference sequence). With 6 bases removed from V and 6 bases from J, the gap between germline ends came to 17 bases. DNA of the CDR3: TGTGCCAGTAGCCGGGGAACCGAACTAGATGGCTACACCTTC. It specifies CASSRGTELDGYTF.

This rearrangement joins TRBV7-2 to TRBJ2-5, with TRBD2 identical over 12 bases. V shed 3 bases, J shed 5 bases, and the junction held 7 bases outside the gene matches. Germline CDR1 reads SGHTA; CDR2 reads FQGNSA. The CDR3 extends over 16 amino acids. CDR3 sequence: CASSFPGTSGSETQYF. CDR3 sequence (DNA): TGTGCCAGCAGCTTTCCCGGGACTAGCGGGTCCGAGACCCAGTACTTC.

The genes are TRBV27 and TRBJ1-2; 7 bases are a match to TRBD1. The CDR3 length is 15 residues. Germline CDR1 is MNHEY and CDR2 is SMNVEV (reference sequence). The V gene end was trimmed by 5 bases and the J gene end by 4 bases; junction bases not matched to a gene: 10. The CDR3, as DNA: TGTGCCAGCAGTCCCCGCGGGACAGCGTTCTATGGCTACACCTTC. It encodes CASSPRGTAFYGYTF.

The gene calls are TRBV12-3 or TRBV12-4 and TRBJ1-1; 7 bases align to TRBD1. The CDR3 runs to 11 residues. Losses at the gene ends were 4 bases for V and 7 bases for J; bases not matched to a gene: 0. The CDR3 sequence is CASSYRGEAFF. The CDR3 nucleotides are TGTGCCAGCAGTTACAGGGGTGAAGCTTTCTTT.

The chain links TRBV24-1 to TRBJ2-3, with 7 bases aligning to TRBD2. Looked up from germline, CDR1 is KGHDR and CDR2 is SFDVKD. This CDR3 comprises 12 residues. The V segment lost 5 bases and the J segment 11 bases; nucleotides outside the gene matches: 6. CDR3 protein: CATSGPSGKQYF. DNA of the CDR3: TGTGCCACCAGTGGTCCTAGCGGTAAGCAGTATTTT.

The CDR3 sequence is CASSPFVVRDRFTSGNYEQYF. CDR3 DNA: TGTGCCAGCAGTCCTTTTGTGGTCCGGGACAGGTTTACTAGCGGGAATTACGAGCAGTACTTC. V gene TRBV27 combines with J gene TRBJ2-7; 10 bases are shared with TRBD2. Germline lookup yields CDR1 MNHEY and CDR2 SMNVEV (reference sequence). CDR3 length: 21 residues. V lost 5 bases to trimming and J lost 4 bases; unmatched junction nucleotides: 26.

The chain uses TRBV5-1 and TRBJ2-6; tentatively, D is TRBD2 (7 bases). The V gene lost 1 base and the J gene lost 0 bases, with 14 bases spanning the gap. The CDR3 is 18 residues long. Germline lookup yields CDR1 SGHRS and CDR2 YFSETQ. CDR3 DNA sequence: TGCGCCAGCAGCTTGTACGGGGGGCTTCCCTCTGGGGCCAACGTCCTGACTTTC. Its translation: CASSLYGGLPSGANVLTF. Using reference TRBV5-1 and TRBJ2-6 for the parts outside the CDR3, the full variable domain is KAGVTQTPRYLIKTRGQQVTLSCSPISGHRSVSWYQQTPGQGLQFLFEYFSETQRNKGNFPGRFSGRQFSNSRSEMNVSTLELGDSALYLCASSLYGGLPSGANVLTFGAGSRLTVL.

The chain's CDR3 is CASSPISGTGPGGYTF. The CDR3 DNA is TGTGCCAGCTCACCTATTTCCGGGACAGGGCCGGGCGGCTACACCTTC. This chain joins TRBV18 and TRBJ1-2; 9 positions agree with TRBD1. CDR3 size: 16 residues. Germline trimming cut 3 bases from V and 8 bases from J; bases unmatched to any gene: 13. CDR1 is KGHSH and CDR2 is LQKENI in the germline V gene.

The rearrangement joins TRBV6-2 or TRBV6-3 to TRBJ2-1, with TRBD2 as a possible D gene (5 bases). V was pared by 5 bases and J by 8 bases, with 16 bases between. This CDR3 is built from 14 residues. The germline gives CDR1 MNHEY, CDR2 SVGEGT. CDR3 amino acids: CASSLLETIDEQFF. DNA of the CDR3: TGTGCCAGCAGTCTACTAGAAACTATCGATGAGCAGTTCTTC.

This clone has just a few counts. The chain joins TRBV5-6 to TRBJ2-7; 7 bases fit TRBD1. This CDR3 is built from 16 residues. The germline gives CDR1 SGHDT, CDR2 YYEEEE. With V trimmed by 4 bases and J by 0 bases, 10 bases remained unmatched. CDR3 DNA: TGTGCCAGCAGCCTTGCCGGGACAGTGGCCTCCTACGAGCAGTACTTC. It translates to CASSLAGTVASYEQYF.

This clone has a single count. The V call is TRBV3-1 (or the pseudogene TRBV3-2), the J call TRBJ1-6; D is unresolved. This CDR3 comprises 14 residues. Trimming pared 4 bases from V and 3 bases from J, leaving 7 bases between. Germline V gene lookup returns CDR1 LGHDT and CDR2 YNNKEL (reference sequence). DNA for the CDR3: TGTGCCAGCAGCCGTCGGGGCTATAATTCACCCCTCCACTTT. It encodes CASSRRGYNSPLHF.

The CDR3 protein is CASRQGADYNSPLHF. DNA for the CDR3: TGCGCCAGCAGGCAGGGGGCCGACTATAATTCACCCCTCCACTTT. The chain is built from TRBV5-1 and TRBJ1-6; 8 bases are a match to TRBD1. The CDR3 is made up of 15 amino acids. V lost 5 bases to trimming and J lost 3 bases; unmatched junction nucleotides: 4. Germline values: CDR1 SGHRS, CDR2 YFSETQ.

The chain has TRBV28 and TRBJ1-1, with 9 nucleotides matching TRBD1. The CDR3 length is 14 residues. Trimming removed 4 bases from V and 7 bases from J; junction bases left unmatched: 7. Germline CDR1 reads MDHEN; CDR2 reads SYDVKM. The CDR3 DNA follows: TGTGCCAGCAGTTCGGGCCGGACAGGGGTTGAAGCTTTCTTT. It translates to CASSSGRTGVEAFF.

The chain combines TRBV27 with TRBJ2-7; 10 bases match TRBD1. The CDR3 spans 16 residues. CDR1 MNHEY and CDR2 SMNVEV come from the germline V gene (reference sequence). Trimming at V came to 5 bases and at J to 7 bases, leaving 14 bases not matched to a gene. CDR3 loop: CASSGYTGQGKGEQYF. The CDR3 region has the DNA TGTGCCAGCAGTGGCTATACGGGACAGGGGAAAGGGGAGCAGTACTTC.